This T cell receptor beta chain comes out of a study of glioma-infiltrating T cells. The CDR3 has 13 amino acids. The V gene's germline CDR1 is MNHEY and CDR2 SVGEGT. This clonotype has only one observation. Just one base apart from a much larger clone, this may be a read error. TCR alpha and beta CDR3 regions were amplified from RNA using iRepertoire nested multiplex PCR. TCRdb re-derived calls from the multiplex PCR reads in MiXCR, one entry per CDR3 protein. The repertoire holds 300,000 to 400,000 distinct CDR3 sequences, with more than 35% as singletons. V usage is TRBV6-2 or TRBV6-3 and J usage is TRBJ2-3; a possible D gene is TRBD1 (5 bases). The last part of the DNA fits TRBJ1-5 better; the J call may be wrong. This TCR was sampled from a human donor with low-grade glioma or glioblastoma, undergoing nonglioma brain surgery, or in good health (not recorded which). The sequencing sample was made of glioma tissue, nonneoplastic brain tissue, or PBMCs (not recorded which). CDR3 residues: CASSRVGADTQHF. The CDR3, as DNA: TGTGCCAGCAGCAGGGTAGGGGCAGATACGCAGCATTTT.